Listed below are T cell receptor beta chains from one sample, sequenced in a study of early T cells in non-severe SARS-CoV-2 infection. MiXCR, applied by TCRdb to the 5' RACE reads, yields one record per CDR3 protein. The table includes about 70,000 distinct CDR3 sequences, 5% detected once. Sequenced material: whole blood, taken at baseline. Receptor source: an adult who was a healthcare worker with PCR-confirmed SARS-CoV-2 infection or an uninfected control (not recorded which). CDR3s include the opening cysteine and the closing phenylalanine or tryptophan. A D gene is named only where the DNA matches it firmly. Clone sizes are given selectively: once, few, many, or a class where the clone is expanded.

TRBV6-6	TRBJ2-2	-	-	CASSYSTLNTGELFF	TGTGCCAGCAGTTACTCGACCTTGAACACCGGGGAGCTGTTTTTT
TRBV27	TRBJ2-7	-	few	CASSFGGYYEQYF	TGTGCCAGCAGTTTCGGCGGTTACTACGAGCAGTACTTC
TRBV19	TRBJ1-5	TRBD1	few	CASTQGGSQNQPQHF	TGTGCCAGTACCCAGGGGGGGAGCCAGAATCAGCCCCAGCATTTT
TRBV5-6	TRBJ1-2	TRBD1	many	CASSLRDRGLYGYTF	TGTGCCAGCAGCCTCCGGGACAGGGGGCTCTATGGCTACACCTTC
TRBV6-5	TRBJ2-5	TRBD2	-	CASSLGVAGQEETQYF	TGTGCCAGCAGTTTAGGCGTAGCGGGACAAGAAGAGACCCAGTACTTC
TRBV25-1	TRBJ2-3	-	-	CVVGGGDVTDTQYF	TGTGTCGTCGGGGGCGGGGATGTCACAGATACGCAGTATTTT
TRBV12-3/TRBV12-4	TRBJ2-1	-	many	CASSLTSPSSYNEQFF	TGTGCCAGCAGCCTAACTAGCCCGAGCTCCTACAATGAGCAGTTCTTC
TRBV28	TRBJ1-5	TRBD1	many	CASSQTGVRQPQHF	TGTGCCAGCAGCCAGACAGGGGTAAGACAGCCCCAGCATTTT
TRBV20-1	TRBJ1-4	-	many	CSARAREKLFF	TGCAGTGCTAGGGCCAGGGAAAAACTGTTTTTT
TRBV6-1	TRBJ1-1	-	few	CASIGGLKNTEAFF	TGTGCCAGCATTGGGGGCTTGAAGAACACTGAAGCTTTCTTT
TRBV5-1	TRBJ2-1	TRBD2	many	CASSFRTSSYNEQFF	TGCGCCAGCAGCTTTCGGACTAGCTCCTACAATGAGCAGTTCTTC
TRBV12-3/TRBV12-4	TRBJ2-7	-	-	CASSLALRAGSSYEQYF	TGTGCCAGCAGTTTAGCGCTCCGTGCGGGGAGCTCCTACGAGCAGTACTTC
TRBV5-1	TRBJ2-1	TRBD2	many	CASSLGIQREVVYNEQFF	TGCGCCAGCAGCTTGGGGATCCAGCGGGAGGTCGTCTACAATGAGCAGTTCTTC
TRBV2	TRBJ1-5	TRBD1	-	CASRSNHRGRGNQPQHF	TGTGCCAGCAGATCGAATCACAGGGGGCGCGGCAATCAGCCCCAGCATTTT
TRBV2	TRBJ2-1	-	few	CASSRTAGSEQFF	TGTGCCAGTTCCCGGACCGCGGGTTCTGAGCAGTTCTTC
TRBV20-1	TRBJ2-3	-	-	CSARARGQTDTQYF	TGCAGTGCTAGGGCCAGGGGTCAAACAGATACGCAGTATTTT
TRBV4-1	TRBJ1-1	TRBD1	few	CASRRSGQGSEAFF	TGCGCCAGCAGGCGTTCGGGACAGGGCTCTGAAGCTTTCTTT
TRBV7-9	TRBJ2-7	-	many	CASSLGQGSREQYF	TGTGCCAGCAGCTTAGGGCAGGGGTCAAGGGAGCAGTACTTC
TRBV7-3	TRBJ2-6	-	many	CASSPAGHANVLTF	TGTGCCAGCAGCCCGGCGGGACATGCCAACGTCCTGACTTTC
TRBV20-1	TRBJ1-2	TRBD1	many	CSARRQGNGYTF	TGCAGTGCTAGACGACAGGGGAATGGCTACACCTTC
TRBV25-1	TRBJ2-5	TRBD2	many	CASSSHRREAETQYF	TGTGCCAGCAGTTCTCACCGGCGGGAGGCCGAGACCCAGTACTTC
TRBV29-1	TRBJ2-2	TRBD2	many	CSKRGLGGELFF	TGCAGTAAGCGGGGGCTCGGCGGGGAGCTGTTTTTT
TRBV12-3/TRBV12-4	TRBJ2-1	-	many	CASKVEYYNEQFF	TGTGCCAGCAAAGTTGAGTACTACAATGAGCAGTTCTTC
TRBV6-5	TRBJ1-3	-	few	CASSSGLTFSGNTIYF	TGTGCCAGCAGTTCGGGGCTTACCTTCTCTGGAAACACCATATATTTT
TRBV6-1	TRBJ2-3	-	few	CASSEASVRDTQYF	TGTGCCAGCAGTGAAGCGTCCGTCCGAGATACGCAGTATTTT
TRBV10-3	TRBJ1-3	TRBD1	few	CAISESWTGPGNTIYF	TGTGCCATCAGTGAGTCGTGGACAGGGCCTGGAAACACCATATATTTT